Below are 5 T cell receptor beta chains sequenced from a single sample in a study of CDR3 diversity in severe acne. TCRdb reprocessed the PCR reads via MiXCR and lists one record per CDR3 protein. The repertoire holds more than 70,000 distinct CDR3 sequences, with about 52% as singletons. Sequenced material: blood. These receptor sequences come from a male donor in good health, serving as a control.

V gene TRBV5-5 combines with J gene TRBJ2-7; 10 bases map to TRBD2. The germline V gene encodes CDR1 SGHKS and CDR2 YYEKEE (reference sequence). CDR3 length: 15 residues. The V gene end was trimmed by 3 bases and the J gene end by 3 bases; junction bases not matched to a gene: 6. As DNA, the CDR3 is TGTGCCAGCAGCTCGAGGGGGACTAGCGTCTACGAGCAGTACTTC. Translating gives CASSSRGTSVYEQYF.

The gene calls are TRBV25-1 and TRBJ1-3, with D possibly matching TRBD1 (5 bases). Germline CDR1 reads MGHDK; CDR2 reads SYGVNS. CDR3 length: 15 residues. Deletions cut 7 bases from V and 6 bases from J, with 19 bases between. Written as DNA, the CDR3 is TGTGCCAGCAAGAGATGGGGGATGGGCCAAAACACCATATATTTT. It is translated as CASKRWGMGQNTIYF.

This clonotype showed up just a few times. The conserved phenylalanine or tryptophan normally closing the CDR3 is absent here, so this likely arose from a read error. It is unclear where the CDR3 begins or ends on the DNA, so no DNA is shown, and the CDR3 is as TCRdb lists it. This chain uses TRBV28 with TRBJ1-1. The CDR3 has 10 residues if both end residues are counted. The germline CDR1 and CDR2 sequences are MDHEN and SYDVKM. The CDR3 region is CASRIDYREG.

The chain combines TRBV5-6 with TRBJ2-7; D ambiguous. CDR1 is SGHDT and CDR2 is YYEEEE in the germline V gene. Trimming cost V 2 bases and J 6 bases, with 3 bases left between them. The CDR3 contains 10 residues. The CDR3 loop is CASSFGEQYF. CDR3 in DNA: TGTGCCAGCAGCTTTGGCGAGCAGTACTTC.

Relative to its sample, this clonotype is medium-sized. The chain couples TRBV7-9 to TRBJ1-2; D call uncertain. V dropped 1 base and J dropped 4 bases, with 10 bases sitting between them. CDR1 is SEHNR and CDR2 is FQNEAQ in the germline V gene (reference sequence). The CDR3 extends over 14 amino acids. DNA for the CDR3: TGTGCCAGCAGCTTAGATCGGGTTAGCTATGGCTACACCTTC. As protein: CASSLDRVSYGYTF. Looking up the rest from reference TRBV7-9 and TRBJ1-2 gives the full variable domain: DTGVSQNPRHKITKRGQNVTFRCDPISEHNRLYWYRQTLGQGPEFLTYFQNEAQLEKSRLLSDRFSAERPKGSFSTLEIQRTEQGDSAMYLCASSLDRVSYGYTFGSGTRLTVV.